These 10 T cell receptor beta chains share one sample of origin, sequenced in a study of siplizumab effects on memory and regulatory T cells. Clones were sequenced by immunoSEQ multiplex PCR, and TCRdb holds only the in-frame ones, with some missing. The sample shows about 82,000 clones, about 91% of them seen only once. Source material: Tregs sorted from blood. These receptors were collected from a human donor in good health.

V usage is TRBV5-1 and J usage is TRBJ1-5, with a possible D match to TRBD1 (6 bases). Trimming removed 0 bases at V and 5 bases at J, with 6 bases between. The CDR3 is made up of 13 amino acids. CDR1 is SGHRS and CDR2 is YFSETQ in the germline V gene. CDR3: CASSLDRDQPQHF. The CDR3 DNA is TGCGCCAGCAGCTTGGACAGGGATCAGCCCCAGCATTTT.

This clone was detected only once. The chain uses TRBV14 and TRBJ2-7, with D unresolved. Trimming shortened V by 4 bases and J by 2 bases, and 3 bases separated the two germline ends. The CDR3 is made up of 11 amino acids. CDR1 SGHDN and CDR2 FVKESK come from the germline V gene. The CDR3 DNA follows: TGTGCCAGCAGCCGGACCTACGAGCAGTACTTC. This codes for CASSRTYEQYF.

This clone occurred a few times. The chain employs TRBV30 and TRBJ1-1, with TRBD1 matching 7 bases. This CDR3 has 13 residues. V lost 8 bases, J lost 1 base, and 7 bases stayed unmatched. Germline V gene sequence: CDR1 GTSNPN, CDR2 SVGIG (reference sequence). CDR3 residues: CAGYRGGNTEAFF. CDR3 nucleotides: TGTGCCGGCTACAGGGGTGGGAACACTGAAGCTTTCTTT.

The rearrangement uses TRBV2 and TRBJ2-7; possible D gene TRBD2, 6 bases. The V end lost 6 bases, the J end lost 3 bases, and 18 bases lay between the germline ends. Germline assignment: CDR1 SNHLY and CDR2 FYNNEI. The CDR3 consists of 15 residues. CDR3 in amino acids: CASRGMAGTYYEQYF. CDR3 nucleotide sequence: TGTGCCAGCAGAGGGATGGCGGGGACCTACTACGAGCAGTACTTC.

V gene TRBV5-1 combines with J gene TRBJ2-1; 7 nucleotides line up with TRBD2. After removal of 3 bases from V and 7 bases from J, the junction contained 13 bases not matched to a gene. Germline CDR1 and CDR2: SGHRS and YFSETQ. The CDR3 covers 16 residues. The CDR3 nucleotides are TGCGCCAGCAGCTCAACAATTCAACGGGGGGAAAATGAGCAGTTCTTC. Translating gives CASSSTIQRGENEQFF.

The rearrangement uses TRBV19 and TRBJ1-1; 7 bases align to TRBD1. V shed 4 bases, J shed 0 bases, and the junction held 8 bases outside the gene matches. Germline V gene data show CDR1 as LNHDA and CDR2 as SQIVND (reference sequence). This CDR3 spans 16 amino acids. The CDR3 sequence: CASSSYWTGLNTEAFF. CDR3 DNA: TGTGCCAGTAGTAGCTATTGGACAGGTTTGAACACTGAAGCTTTCTTT.

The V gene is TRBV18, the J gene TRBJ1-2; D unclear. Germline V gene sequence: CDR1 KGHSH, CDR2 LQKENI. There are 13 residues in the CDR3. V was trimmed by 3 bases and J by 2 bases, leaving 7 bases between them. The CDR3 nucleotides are TGTGCCAGCTCACCTCGGGAGAACTATGGCTACACCTTC. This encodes CASSPRENYGYTF.

The CDR3 reads CASSRGQGEKTQYF. DNA for the CDR3: TGTGCCAGCAGCCGGGGACAGGGAGAAAAGACCCAGTACTTC. This chain links TRBV4-2 with TRBJ2-5, with TRBD1 identical over 9 bases. The V segment lost 4 bases and the J segment 6 bases; nucleotides outside the gene matches: 6. This CDR3 spans 14 amino acids. The germline CDR1 and CDR2 sequences are LGHNA and YNFKEQ.

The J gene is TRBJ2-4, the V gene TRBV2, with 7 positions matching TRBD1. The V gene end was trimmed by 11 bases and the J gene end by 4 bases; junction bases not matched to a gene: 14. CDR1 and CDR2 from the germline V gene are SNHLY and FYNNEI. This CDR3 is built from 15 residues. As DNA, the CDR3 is TGTGCCGTCCAACAGGGGAAGTCTACTAAAAACATTCAGTACTTC. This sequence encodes CAVQQGKSTKNIQYF.

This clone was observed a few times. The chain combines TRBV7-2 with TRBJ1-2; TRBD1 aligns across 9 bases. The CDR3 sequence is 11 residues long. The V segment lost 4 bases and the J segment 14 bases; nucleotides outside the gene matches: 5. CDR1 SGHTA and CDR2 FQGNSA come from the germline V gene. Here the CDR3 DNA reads TGTGCCAGCAGCTCGGGGACAGGGAAAACCTTC. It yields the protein CASSSGTGKTF.